This TCR beta chain appears in the sequencing data of a study of CD8+ T cells in alopecia areata. The V gene's germline CDR1 is GTSNPN and CDR2 SVGIG (reference sequence). The CDR3 is made up of 15 amino acids. The V and J ends lost 1 base and 7 bases respectively, with 18 bases between them. Details on this clone: Its target is unknown.

Sequencing templates came from extracted RNA that was reverse transcribed into cDNA. The assay was immunoSEQ multiplex PCR, and TCRdb's table has in-frame clones only and misses some. The sample gives about 130,000 clones, 58% of which show up once; 4.5% is in the top ten. General study results and limits: Compared with mice, patients displayed less clear TCR sharing, possibly for HLA-related reasons.

The sequence derives from a human donor with alopecia areata. The V and J genes are TRBV30 and TRBJ2-3; D not resolved. Sequencing was performed on CD4+ T cells sorted from blood, taken at week 0. The CDR3 region has the DNA TGTGCCTGGAGTGCCCGAAACCCTGGTACCCATACGCAGTATTTT. Its translation is CAWSARNPGTHTQYF. The entire variable domain, with the rest obtained from reference TRBV30 and TRBJ2-3, is as follows: SQTIHQWPATLVQPVGSPLSLECTVEGTSNPNLYWYRQAAGRGLQLLFYSVGIGQISSEVPQNLSASRPQDRQFILSSKKLLLSDSGFYLCAWSARNPGTHTQYFGPGTRLTVL.